A selection of T cell receptor beta chains follows, all from one sample in a study of OX40 agonist ivuxolimab in advanced cancers. This table comes from immunoSEQ multiplex PCR, and its TCRdb copy is limited to in-frame clones, with some not included. This sample yields about 98,000 clones, of which roughly 85% are seen a single time; under 0.55% belongs to the top ten. The source was CD4+ or CD8+ T cells sorted from blood, collected in a trial of the OX40 agonist ivuxolimab. The receptors derive from an adult with an advanced solid tumor such as melanoma, head and neck, liver or kidney cancer. The CDR3 runs from the conserved cysteine through the conserved F or W. D genes are given only for firm matches. Clone size appears in some rows only: once, few, many, or a class for an expanded clone.

TRBV28	NA	TRBJ2-7	NA	TGTGCCAGCATGAGCCTTCTCCCGGGAAACGAGCAGTACTTC	CASMSLLPGNEQYF
TRBV5-1	NA	TRBJ1-1	NA	TGCGCCAGCAGCTTGGCCGCGGACACTGAAGCTTTCTTT	CASSLAADTEAFF
TRBV7-2	NA	TRBJ1-4	NA	TGTGCCAGCAGCTTAGTGTTCGGGGTCGGAGAAAAACTGTTTTTT	CASSLVFGVGEKLFF
TRBV18	NA	TRBJ1-5	once	TGTGCCAGCTCACCAACGGGCAATCAGCCCCAGCATTTT	CASSPTGNQPQHF
TRBV28	NA	TRBJ1-3	NA	TGTGCCAGCAGCACCGGGATAGTCGGAAACACCATATATTTT	CASSTGIVGNTIYF
TRBV27	NA	TRBJ2-7	NA	TGTGCCAGCAGTTTAATCCCTGGCTACGAGCAGTACTTC	CASSLIPGYEQYF
TRBV6-1	NA	TRBJ2-2	NA	TGTGCCAGCAGTGAAGCCTCGGGGTTCGGGACCGGGGAGCTGTTTTTT	CASSEASGFGTGELFF
TRBV2	NA	TRBJ2-7	once	TGTGCCAGCACCCAAGCAGGGCGACACATCGAGCAGTACTTC	CASTQAGRHIEQYF
TRBV5-1	NA	TRBJ2-7	NA	TGCGCCAGCAGCCCCGGGATAACGGGCTCCTACGAGCAGTACTTC	CASSPGITGSYEQYF
TRBV5-1	NA	TRBJ2-5	NA	TGCGCCAGCAGCTCCGACCGAGGCGGGGAGACCCAGTACTTC	CASSSDRGGETQYF
TRBV5-1	NA	TRBJ2-1	NA	TGCGCCAGCAGCTTGAAGTTTAGGGCCCCTGTGCATGAGCAGTTCTTC	CASSLKFRAPVHEQFF
TRBV9	TRBD1	TRBJ2-3	NA	TGTGCCACCTCGACAGGGGATGCCTGGGTCTTTCGAACAGATACGCAGTATTTT	CATSTGDAWVFRTDTQYF
TRBV7-4	NA	TRBJ2-7	NA	TGTGCCAGCAGCCAGAAGTGGGGGGCCCTCTCCGAGCAGTACTTC	CASSQKWGALSEQYF
TRBV11-1	NA	TRBJ2-7	NA	TGTGCCAGCAGCCGGGTTGTCTACGAGCAGTACTTC	CASSRVVYEQYF
TRBV5-6	TRBD1	TRBJ1-2	few	TGTGCCAGCAGCCAGGGACAGGGAATTGGCTACACCTTC	CASSQGQGIGYTF